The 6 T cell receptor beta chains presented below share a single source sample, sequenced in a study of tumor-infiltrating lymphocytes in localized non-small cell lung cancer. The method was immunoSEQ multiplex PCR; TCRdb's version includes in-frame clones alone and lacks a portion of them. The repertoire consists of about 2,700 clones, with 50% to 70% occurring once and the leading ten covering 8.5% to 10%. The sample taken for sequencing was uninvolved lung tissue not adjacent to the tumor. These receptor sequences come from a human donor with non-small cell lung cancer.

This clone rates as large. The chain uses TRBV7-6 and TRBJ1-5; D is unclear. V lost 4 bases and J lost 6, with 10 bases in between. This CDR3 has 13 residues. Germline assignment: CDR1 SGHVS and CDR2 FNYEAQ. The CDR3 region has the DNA TGTGCCAGCAGCTCCGGGGATTTTCAGCCCCAGCATTTT. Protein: CASSSGDFQPQHF. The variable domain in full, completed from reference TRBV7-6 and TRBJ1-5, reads GAGVSQSPRYKVTKRGQDVALRCDPISGHVSLYWYRQALGQGPEFLTYFNYEAQQDKSGLPNDRFSAERPEGSISTLTIQRTEQRDSAMYRCASSSGDFQPQHFGDGTRLSIL.

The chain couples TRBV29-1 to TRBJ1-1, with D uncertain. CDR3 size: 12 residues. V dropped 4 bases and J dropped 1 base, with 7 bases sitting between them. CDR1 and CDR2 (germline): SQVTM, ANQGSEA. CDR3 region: CSVGRWNTEAFF. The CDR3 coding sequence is TGCAGCGTTGGCAGGTGGAACACTGAAGCTTTCTTT.

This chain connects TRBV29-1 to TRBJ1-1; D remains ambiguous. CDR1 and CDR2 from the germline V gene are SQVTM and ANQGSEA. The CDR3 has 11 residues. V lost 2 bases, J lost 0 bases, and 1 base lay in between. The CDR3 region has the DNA TGCAGCGTTGAAATGAACACTGAAGCTTTCTTT. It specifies CSVEMNTEAFF. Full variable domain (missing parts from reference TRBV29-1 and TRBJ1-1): SAVISQKPSRDICQRGTSLTIQCQVDSQVTMMFWYRQQPGQSLTLIATANQGSEATYESGFVIDKFPISRPNLTFSTLTVSNMSPEDSSIYLCSVEMNTEAFFGQGTRLTVV.

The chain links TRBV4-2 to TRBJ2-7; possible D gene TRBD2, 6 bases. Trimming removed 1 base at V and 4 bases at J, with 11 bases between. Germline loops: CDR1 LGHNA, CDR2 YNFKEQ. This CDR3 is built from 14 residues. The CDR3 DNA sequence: TGTGCCAGCAGCCAAGGGGGACTGTCTTACGAGCAGTACTTC. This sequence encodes CASSQGGLSYEQYF.

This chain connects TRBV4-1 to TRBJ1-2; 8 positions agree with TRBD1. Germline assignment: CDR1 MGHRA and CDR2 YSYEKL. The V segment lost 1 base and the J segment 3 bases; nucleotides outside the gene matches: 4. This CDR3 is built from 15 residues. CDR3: CASSQGTDRDYGYTF. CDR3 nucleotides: TGCGCCAGCAGCCAAGGAACGGACAGGGACTATGGCTACACCTTC.

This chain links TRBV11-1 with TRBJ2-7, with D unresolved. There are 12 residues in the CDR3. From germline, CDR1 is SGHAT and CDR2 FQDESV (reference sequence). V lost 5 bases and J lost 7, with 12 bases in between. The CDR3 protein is CASSPKSGEQYF. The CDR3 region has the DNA TGTGCCAGCAGCCCCAAATCCGGGGAGCAGTACTTC.